These 3 T cell receptor beta chains were all obtained from the same sample, sequenced in a study of Ad26.COV2.S vaccination and SARS-CoV-2 variants. TCRdb's table, derived via immunoSEQ multiplex PCR, lists solely in-frame clones and lacks some. The sample holds hundreds of thousands of clones, approximately 88% seen once. The treatment was: around 19 received Ad26.COV2.S at low or high dose, single or two shots; several received placebo; per-sample allocation not given. The samples were gathered on day 63 after the first injection of vaccine or placebo. The specimen comprised peripheral blood, sampled in a trial of Ad26.COV2.S vaccine versus placebo. These receptor sequences come from a person between 18 and 59 years old who received the Ad26.COV2.S COVID-19 vaccine or a placebo.

The V and J genes are TRBV4-3 and TRBJ1-6; possibly TRBD1 for D (5 bases). The CDR3 spans 16 residues. V shed 0 bases and J shed 7 bases, with 13 bases lying between them. CDR1 and CDR2 from the germline V gene are LGHNA and YSLEER. This chain's CDR3 is CASSQDPLGVNSPLHF. The CDR3 DNA reads TGCGCCAGCAGCCAAGATCCCCTAGGGGTAAATTCACCCCTCCACTTT.

This clone was seen once. The chain is built from TRBV27 and TRBJ2-7, with D perhaps assigned TRBD1 or TRBD2 (5 bases each). The germline V and J ends were trimmed by 3 bases and 6 bases, with 9 bases remaining between them. This CDR3 has 12 residues. Looked up from germline, CDR1 is MNHEY and CDR2 is SMNVEV (reference sequence). CDR3 coding DNA: TGTGCCAGCAGTTTGGGGACGTTCGAGCAGTACTTC. This codes for CASSLGTFEQYF.

The chain employs TRBV6-5 and TRBJ2-3; no clear D. The length of the CDR3 is 12 residues. The germline gives CDR1 MNHEY, CDR2 SVGAGI. Trimming stripped 5 bases from V and 5 bases from J, with 8 bases between. The CDR3 is CASSLPGDTQYF. The DNA for the CDR3 is TGTGCCAGCAGTCTCCCCGGAGATACGCAGTATTTT.